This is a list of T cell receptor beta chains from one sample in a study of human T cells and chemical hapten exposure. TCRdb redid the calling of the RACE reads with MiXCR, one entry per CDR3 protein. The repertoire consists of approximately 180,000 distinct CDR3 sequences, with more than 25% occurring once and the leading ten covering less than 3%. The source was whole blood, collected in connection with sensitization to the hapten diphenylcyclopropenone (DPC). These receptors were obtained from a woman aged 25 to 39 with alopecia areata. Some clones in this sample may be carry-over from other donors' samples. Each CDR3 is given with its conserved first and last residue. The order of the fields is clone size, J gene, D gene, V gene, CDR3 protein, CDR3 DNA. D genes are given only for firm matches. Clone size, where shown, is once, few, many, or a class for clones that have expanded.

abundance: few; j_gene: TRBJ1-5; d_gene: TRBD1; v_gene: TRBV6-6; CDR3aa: CASTMTGNQPQHF; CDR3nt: TGTGCCAGCACTATGACAGGGAATCAGCCCCAGCATTTT
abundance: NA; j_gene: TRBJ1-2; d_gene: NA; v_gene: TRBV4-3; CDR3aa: CASSQGQDTNYGYTF; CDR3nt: TGCGCCAGCAGCCAAGGGCAGGATACTAACTATGGCTACACCTTC
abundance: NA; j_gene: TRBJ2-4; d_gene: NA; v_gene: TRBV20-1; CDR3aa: CSASPGTPGIQYF; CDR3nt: TGCAGTGCTAGCCCCGGGACCCCAGGCATTCAGTACTTC
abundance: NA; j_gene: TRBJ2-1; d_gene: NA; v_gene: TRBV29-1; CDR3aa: CSVVRGAYNEQFF; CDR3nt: TGCAGCGTTGTCAGGGGTGCCTACAATGAGCAGTTCTTC
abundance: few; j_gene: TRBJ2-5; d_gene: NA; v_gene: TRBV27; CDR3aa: CASARGIAGTQYF; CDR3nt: TGTGCCAGCGCCAGGGGCATCGCGGGGACCCAGTACTTC
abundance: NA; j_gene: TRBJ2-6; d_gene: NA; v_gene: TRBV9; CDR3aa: CASSVGSSGANVLTF; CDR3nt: TGTGCCAGCAGCGTTGGGAGCTCTGGGGCCAACGTCCTGACTTTC
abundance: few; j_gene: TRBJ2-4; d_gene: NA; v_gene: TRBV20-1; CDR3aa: CSAPVSNIQYF; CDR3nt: TGCAGTGCCCCTGTTTCTAACATTCAGTACTTC
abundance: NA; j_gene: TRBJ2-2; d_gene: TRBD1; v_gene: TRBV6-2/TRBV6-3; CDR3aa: CAIRLAQGVGGELFF; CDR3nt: TGTGCCATACGACTGGCACAGGGGGTAGGCGGGGAGCTGTTTTTT
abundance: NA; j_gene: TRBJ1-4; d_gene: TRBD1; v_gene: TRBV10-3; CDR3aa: CAISESGQQNEKLFF; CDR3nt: TGTGCCATCAGTGAATCGGGACAGCAAAATGAAAAACTGTTTTTT
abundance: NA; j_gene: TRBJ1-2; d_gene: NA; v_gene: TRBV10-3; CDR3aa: CAIRPTPDKQGGRDYGYTF; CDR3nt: TGTGCCATCAGACCCACTCCCGATAAACAGGGCGGGCGGGACTATGGCTACACCTTC
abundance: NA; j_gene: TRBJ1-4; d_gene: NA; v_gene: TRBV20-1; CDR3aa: CSAIGGSEEKLFF; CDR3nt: TGCAGTGCTATTGGGGGTTCAGAGGAAAAACTGTTTTTT
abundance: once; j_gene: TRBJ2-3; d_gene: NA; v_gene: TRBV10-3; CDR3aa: CAISIQMMATDTQYF; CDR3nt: TGTGCCATCAGTATACAGATGATGGCTACAGATACGCAGTATTTT
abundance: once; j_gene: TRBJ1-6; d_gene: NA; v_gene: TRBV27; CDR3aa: CASSLIDSYNSPLHF; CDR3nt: TGTGCCAGCAGTTTAATCGACTCCTATAATTCACCCCTCCACTTT
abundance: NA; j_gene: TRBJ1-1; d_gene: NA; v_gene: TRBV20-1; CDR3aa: CSARRGGKNTEAFF; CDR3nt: TGCAGTGCTAGACGGGGAGGCAAGAACACTGAAGCTTTCTTT
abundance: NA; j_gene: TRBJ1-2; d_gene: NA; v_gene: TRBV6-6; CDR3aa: CASSYSRLGLSYGYTF; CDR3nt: TGTGCCAGCAGTTACTCGAGACTCGGACTAAGCTATGGCTACACCTTC
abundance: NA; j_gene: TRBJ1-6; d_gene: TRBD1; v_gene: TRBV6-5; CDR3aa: CASSAGGGLNSPLHF; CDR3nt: TGTGCCAGCAGTGCCGGAGGGGGCCTTAATTCACCCCTCCACTTT
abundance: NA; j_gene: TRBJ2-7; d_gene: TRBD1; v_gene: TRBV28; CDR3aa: CASSSTGTGPYEQYF; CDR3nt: TGTGCCAGCAGTTCCACCGGGACAGGACCCTACGAGCAGTACTTC
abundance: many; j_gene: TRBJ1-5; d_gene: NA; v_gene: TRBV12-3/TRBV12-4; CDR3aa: CASSSANSNQPQHF; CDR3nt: TGTGCCAGCAGTTCGGCTAATAGCAATCAGCCCCAGCATTTT
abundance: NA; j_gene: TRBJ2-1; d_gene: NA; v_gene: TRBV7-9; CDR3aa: CASSRPGLTNNEQFF; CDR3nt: TGTGCCAGCAGCCGACCGGGACTCACGAACAATGAGCAGTTCTTC
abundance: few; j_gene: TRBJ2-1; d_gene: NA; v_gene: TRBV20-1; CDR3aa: CSALGQRSYNEQFF; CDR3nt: TGCAGTGCTCTAGGACAGCGCTCCTACAATGAGCAGTTCTTC
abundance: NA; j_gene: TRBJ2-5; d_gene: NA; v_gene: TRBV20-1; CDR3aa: CSGGTQETQYF; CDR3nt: TGCAGTGGGGGGACCCAAGAGACCCAGTACTTC
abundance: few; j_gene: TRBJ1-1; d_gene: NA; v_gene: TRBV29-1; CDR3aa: CSVGAGNTEAFF; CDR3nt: TGCAGCGTTGGGGCAGGGAACACTGAAGCTTTCTTT
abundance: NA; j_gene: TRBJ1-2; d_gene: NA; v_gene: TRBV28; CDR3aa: CASSPSPGLNGYTF; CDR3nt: TGTGCCAGCAGTCCTTCTCCAGGGTTGAATGGCTACACCTTC
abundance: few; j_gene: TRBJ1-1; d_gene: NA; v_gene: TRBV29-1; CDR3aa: CSARGANTEAFF; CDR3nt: TGCAGCGCCAGGGGAGCGAACACTGAAGCTTTCTTT
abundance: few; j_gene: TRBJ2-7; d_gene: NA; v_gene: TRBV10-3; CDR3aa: CAISRGADYEQYF; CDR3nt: TGTGCCATCAGTCGGGGGGCGGACTACGAGCAGTACTTC
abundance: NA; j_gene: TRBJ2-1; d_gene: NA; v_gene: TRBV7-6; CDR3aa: CASSIFSTGSSYNEQFF; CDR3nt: TGTGCCAGCAGCATATTCTCGACAGGCAGCTCCTACAATGAGCAGTTCTTC
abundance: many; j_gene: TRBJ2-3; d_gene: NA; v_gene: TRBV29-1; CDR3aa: CSVGEDRLPDTQYF; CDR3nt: TGCAGCGTTGGGGAGGACCGCCTCCCAGATACGCAGTATTTT
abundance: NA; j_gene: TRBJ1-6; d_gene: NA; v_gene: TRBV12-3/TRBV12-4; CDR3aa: CASSLDRNRASPLHF; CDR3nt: TGTGCCAGCAGTTTAGACCGCAATCGGGCATCACCCCTCCACTTT
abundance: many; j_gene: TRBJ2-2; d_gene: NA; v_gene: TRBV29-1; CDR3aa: CSVKQGPNTGELFF; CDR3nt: TGCAGCGTAAAACAGGGACCGAACACCGGGGAGCTGTTTTTT
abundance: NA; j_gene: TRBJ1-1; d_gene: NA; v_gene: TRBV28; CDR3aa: CASSSIYGNRGLNTEAFF; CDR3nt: TGTGCCAGCAGTTCCATCTACGGGAATCGGGGGTTGAACACTGAAGCTTTCTTT
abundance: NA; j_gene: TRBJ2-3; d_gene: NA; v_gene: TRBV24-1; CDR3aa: CATSDAGLRDTQYF; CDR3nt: TGTGCCACCAGTGACGCGGGACTTCGAGATACGCAGTATTTT
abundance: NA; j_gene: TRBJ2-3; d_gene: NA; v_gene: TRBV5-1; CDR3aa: CASSLTLDTQYF; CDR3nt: TGCGCCAGCAGCTTGACTCTTGATACGCAGTATTTT
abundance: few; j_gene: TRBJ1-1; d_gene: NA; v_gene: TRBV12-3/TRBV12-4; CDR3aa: CASSGRPTEAFF; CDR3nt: TGTGCCAGCAGTGGACGGCCCACTGAAGCTTTCTTT